This T cell receptor beta chain was identified in a study of cytomegalovirus exposure and HLA in healthy donors. The CDR3 extends over 16 amino acids. The V and J ends lost 4 bases and 4 bases respectively, with 17 bases between them. CDR1 is LNHDA and CDR2 is SQIVND in the germline V gene (reference sequence). The table lists this clone with a few counts. The repertoire was sequenced with immunoSEQ multiplex PCR; TCRdb's copy has only in-frame clones and lacks some. The table lists about 260,000 clones, less than 95% of them singletons. Sequenced: PBMCs. This TCR derives from a woman between 25 and 40 years old in good health and CMV-seronegative. The chain uses TRBV19 and TRBJ1-5; the D gene is possibly TRBD1 (6 bases). The CDR3 protein is CASSTGDTRGNQPQHF. The DNA for the CDR3 is TGTGCCAGTAGTACCGGGGACACCCGGGGGAATCAGCCCCAGCATTTT. Filled out from reference TRBV19 and TRBJ1-5, the complete variable domain reads DGGITQSPKYLFRKEGQNVTLSCEQNLNHDAMYWYRQDPGQGLRLIYYSQIVNDFQKGDIAEGYSVSREKKESFPLTVTSAQKNPTAFYLCASSTGDTRGNQPQHFGDGTRLSIL.